The 32 T cell receptor beta chains below all came from one sample that was sequenced in a study of cytomegalovirus exposure and HLA in healthy donors. PCR primers comprised 60 Vbeta and 13 Jbeta primers. Profiled with immunoSEQ multiplex PCR; TCRdb holds only in-frame clones, not every one. Counted here are roughly 200,000 clones, less than 85% occurring once; the ten biggest clones make up under 2%. The specimen sequenced was PBMCs. These TCRs come from a girl aged 5 to 17 in good health and CMV-seropositive.

The chain has TRBV5-4 and TRBJ2-2; 7 bases line up with TRBD1. The germline V gene encodes CDR1 SGHNT and CDR2 YYREEE (reference sequence). With V trimmed by 4 bases and J by 0 bases, 3 bases remained unmatched. The CDR3 runs 15 residues. CDR3 loop: CASSRDRPNTGELFF. In DNA, the CDR3 is TGTGCCAGCAGCCGGGACAGACCGAACACCGGGGAGCTGTTTTTT.

This chain links TRBV4-3 with TRBJ2-5; 8 bases agree with TRBD2. Germline V CDR1 and CDR2: LGHNA, YSLEER. V shed 1 base, J shed 5 bases, and the junction held 0 bases outside the gene matches. The CDR3 runs to 13 residues. The CDR3 bases are TGCGCCAGCAGCCAAGGCGGGGGGGAGACCCAGTACTTC. This translates into CASSQGGGETQYF.

The chain is built from TRBV19 and TRBJ2-5; a possible D gene is TRBD2 (5 bases). The germline gives CDR1 LNHDA, CDR2 SQIVND (reference sequence). This CDR3 contains 14 residues. V was cut by 4 bases and J by 2 bases, with 11 bases left in between. The CDR3 sequence: CASSSFRGQETQYF. In DNA form, the CDR3 reads TGTGCCAGTAGTAGTTTCCGGGGACAAGAGACCCAGTACTTC. The whole variable domain, filled in from reference TRBV19 and TRBJ2-5, reads DGGITQSPKYLFRKEGQNVTLSCEQNLNHDAMYWYRQDPGQGLRLIYYSQIVNDFQKGDIAEGYSVSREKKESFPLTVTSAQKNPTAFYLCASSSFRGQETQYFGPGTRLLVL.

This clone was seen more than once but under ten times. The V gene is TRBV7-6, the J gene TRBJ1-4, with TRBD1 matching 7 bases. Germline V gene lookup returns CDR1 SGHVS and CDR2 FNYEAQ. Losses at the gene ends were 5 bases for V and 7 bases for J; bases not matched to a gene: 10. The CDR3 totals 15 residues. The DNA for the CDR3 is TGTGCCAGCAGCGCGAGACAGGGCTTGGCTGAAAAACTGTTTTTT. Translating gives CASSARQGLAEKLFF.

CDR3 in amino acids: CASRQDHNNEQFF. The CDR3 DNA sequence: TGTGCCAGCAGACAGGACCATAACAATGAGCAGTTCTTC. The V gene is TRBV6-5, the J gene TRBJ2-1; D may be TRBD1 (5 bases). V was clipped by 6 bases and J by 5 bases, with 11 bases between them. The germline V gene encodes CDR1 MNHEY and CDR2 SVGAGI. CDR3 size: 13 residues.

The chain has TRBV30 and TRBJ2-2; 9 nucleotides align to TRBD2. The germline V gene encodes CDR1 GTSNPN and CDR2 SVGIG (reference sequence). V was pared by 3 bases and J by 6 bases, with 11 bases of the junction left unmatched. The length of the CDR3 is 16 residues. In DNA, the CDR3 is TGTGCCTGGAGCCGCGGTCGGGCTAGCGGGGCCGGGGAGCTGTTTTTT. It is translated as CAWSRGRASGAGELFF.

The rearrangement links TRBV5-6 to TRBJ1-1; maybe TRBD1 (6 bases). CDR1 and CDR2 (germline): SGHDT, YYEEEE. The CDR3 loop spans 17 amino acids. V was clipped by 4 bases and J by 0 bases, with 19 bases between them. CDR3 amino acids: CASSQGRGGDMNTEAFF. In DNA, the CDR3 is TGTGCCAGCAGCCAAGGGAGGGGGGGGGATATGAACACTGAAGCTTTCTTT.

The gene calls are TRBV15 and TRBJ2-5; 9 bases map to TRBD1. V lost 1 base, J lost 3 bases, and 0 bases stayed unmatched. The V gene's germline CDR1 is LNHNV and CDR2 YYDKDF (reference sequence). The CDR3 is 14 residues long. CDR3 DNA sequence: TGTGCCACCAGCAGAGGGACAGGGGAAGAGACCCAGTACTTC. Amino acids: CATSRGTGEETQYF.

The gene calls are TRBV14 and TRBJ1-6, with D unresolved. V lost 4 bases and J 8 bases, leaving 12 bases between the germline ends. Germline-derived CDR1 and CDR2 are SGHDN and FVKESK. The CDR3 extends over 14 amino acids. CDR3 loop: CASSPTGSYSPLHF. CDR3 nucleotide sequence: TGTGCCAGCAGCCCAACCGGGTCGTATTCACCCCTCCACTTT.

The chain carries TRBV5-5 and TRBJ2-5; TRBD1 aligns across 8 bases. This CDR3 has 15 amino acids. Germline assignment: CDR1 SGHKS and CDR2 YYEKEE (reference sequence). V was pared by 0 bases and J by 5 bases, with 6 bases of the junction left unmatched. The CDR3: CASSLAGGFGETQYF. CDR3 DNA: TGTGCCAGCAGCTTGGCAGGGGGCTTTGGGGAGACCCAGTACTTC.

The chain recombines TRBV15 with TRBJ1-4; 7 positions agree with TRBD1. There are 15 residues in the CDR3. J gave up 8 bases and V 0 bases, and 6 bases lay outside the gene matches. From germline, CDR1 is LNHNV and CDR2 YYDKDF (reference sequence). CDR3 sequence reads: CATSREAGGKEKLFF. Written as DNA, the CDR3 is TGTGCCACCAGCAGAGAGGCAGGGGGAAAGGAAAAACTGTTTTTT.

The J gene is TRBJ2-5, the V gene TRBV9; D perhaps matches TRBD2 (6 bases). Germline V gene data show CDR1 as SGDLS and CDR2 as YYNGEE. Trimming removed 2 bases from V and 5 bases from J, with 10 bases in between. This CDR3 is 13 amino acids long. This CDR3 reads CASSVGGAETQYF. The DNA for the CDR3 is TGTGCCAGCAGCGTGGGCGGGGCGGAGACCCAGTACTTC.

Note on this clone: At one end, the junction sequence differs from germline, possibly due to a read error. The V and J genes are TRBV11-3 and TRBJ2-2; TRBD1 agrees at 8 bases. The CDR3 spans 17 residues. CDR1 is SGHNT and CDR2 is YENEEA in the germline V gene. The CDR3 loop reads CASSLAGTGMNIGELFF. DNA of the CDR3: TGTGCCAGCAGCTTAGCTGGGACAGGAATGAACATCGGGGAGCTGTTTTTT.

V and J are TRBV4-1 and TRBJ2-1, with a weak D call TRBD1 (7 bases). The CDR3 sequence is 15 residues long. The germline gives CDR1 MGHRA, CDR2 YSYEKL. The V and J ends lost 4 bases and 12 bases respectively, with 22 bases between them. CDR3 region: CASSPAGQPFRGQFF. DNA of the CDR3: TGCGCCAGCAGCCCCGCGGGACAGCCGTTCAGGGGGCAGTTCTTC.

The chain couples TRBV13 to TRBJ2-3; 10 nucleotides match TRBD2. Per the germline V gene, CDR1 is PRHDT and CDR2 is FYEKMQ (reference sequence). This CDR3 contains 15 residues. V gave up 4 bases and J gave up 6 bases; unmatched junction bases: 7. Here the CDR3 DNA reads TGTGCCAGCAGCTCCCCTAGCGGGGGTGGGGATACGCAGTATTTT. Its protein is CASSSPSGGGDTQYF.

This clone came up a few times. The chain joins TRBV2 to TRBJ2-5; 7 positions match TRBD2. The CDR3 runs 12 residues. V was pared by 5 bases and J by 4 bases, with 1 base of the junction left unmatched. The V gene's germline CDR1 is SNHLY and CDR2 FYNNEI. CDR3 residues: CASSPGGETQYF. CDR3 nucleotides: TGTGCCAGCAGTCCGGGGGGAGAGACCCAGTACTTC. The complete variable domain, with remaining parts taken from reference TRBV2 and TRBJ2-5, reads EPEVTQTPSHQVTQMGQEVILRCVPISNHLYFYWYRQILGQKVEFLVSFYNNEISEKSEIFDDQFSVERPDGSNFTLKIRSTKLEDSAMYFCASSPGGETQYFGPGTRLLVL.

The gene calls are TRBV2 and TRBJ2-1; the D is unclear. The germline V and J ends were trimmed by 4 bases and 0 bases, with 19 bases remaining between them. CDR1 is SNHLY, CDR2 FYNNEI, per germline. The CDR3 covers 18 residues. DNA of the CDR3: TGTGCCAGCAGTGGGGTCAGGCCCCGTGAGAGCTCCTACAATGAGCAGTTCTTC. It is translated as CASSGVRPRESSYNEQFF. Filled out from reference TRBV2 and TRBJ2-1, the complete variable domain reads EPEVTQTPSHQVTQMGQEVILRCVPISNHLYFYWYRQILGQKVEFLVSFYNNEISEKSEIFDDQFSVERPDGSNFTLKIRSTKLEDSAMYFCASSGVRPRESSYNEQFFGPGTRLTVL.

The rearrangement uses TRBV7-2 and TRBJ1-1; D gene ambiguous. The CDR3 length is 14 residues. With 5 bases removed from V and 1 base from J, the gap between germline ends came to 11 bases. Per germline, CDR1 SGHTA and CDR2 FQGNSA. The CDR3 DNA reads as TGTGCCAGCAGCCGAGATGCTAGGAACACTGAAGCTTTCTTT. It specifies CASSRDARNTEAFF.

The rearrangement uses TRBV7-8 and TRBJ1-3; D is ambiguous. Germline assignment: CDR1 SGHVS and CDR2 FQNEAQ. V was cut by 2 bases and J by 3 bases, with 20 bases left in between. The CDR3 spans 18 residues. The CDR3 spells CASSLLSGEGGSGNTIYF. CDR3 DNA: TGTGCCAGCAGCTTACTTTCGGGCGAGGGAGGCAGTGGAAACACCATATATTTT.

This chain uses TRBV27 with TRBJ2-3, with 15 bases fitting TRBD2. Losses at the gene ends were 5 bases for V and 2 bases for J; bases not matched to a gene: 8. CDR1 MNHEY and CDR2 SMNVEV come from the germline V gene (reference sequence). The CDR3 has 18 amino acids. In DNA form, the CDR3 reads TGTGCCAGCAGTCCCGGGACTAGCGGGGGGCTCTCCACAGATACGCAGTATTTT. It codes for CASSPGTSGGLSTDTQYF.

This clone was counted a few times. This chain uses TRBV9 with TRBJ2-2, with TRBD1 identical over 7 bases. V was clipped by 4 bases and J by 7 bases; unmatched bases: 1. The length of the CDR3 is 12 residues. The germline V gene encodes CDR1 SGDLS and CDR2 YYNGEE. CDR3 region: CASSPGGGELFF. The CDR3 DNA reads as TGTGCCAGCAGCCCAGGGGGCGGGGAGCTGTTTTTT.

The chain recombines TRBV4-1 with TRBJ2-3; 8 nucleotides line up with TRBD2. Germline V gene data show CDR1 as MGHRA and CDR2 as YSYEKL. Trimming removed 4 bases from V and 4 bases from J; junction bases left unmatched: 19. This CDR3 has 19 residues. Here the CDR3 DNA reads TGCGCCAGCAGCCCCATCCCAAGGGGGTTAGCGGGGTCCCCAGATACGCAGTATTTT. This translates into CASSPIPRGLAGSPDTQYF.

The rearrangement links TRBV19 to TRBJ1-5, with TRBD1 identical over 10 bases. After removal of 7 bases from V and 5 bases from J, the junction contained 8 bases not matched to a gene. Germline CDR1 reads LNHDA; CDR2 reads SQIVND (reference sequence). The CDR3 has 15 amino acids. The CDR3 is CASMAWTGGDQPQHF. The CDR3 nucleotides read TGTGCCAGTATGGCGTGGACAGGGGGGGATCAGCCCCAGCATTTT.

The chain combines TRBV27 with TRBJ2-3, with TRBD2 matching 10 bases. The CDR3 consists of 18 residues. In germline, CDR1 is MNHEY, CDR2 SMNVEV (reference sequence). Germline trimming cut 2 bases from V and 4 bases from J; bases unmatched to any gene: 12. The CDR3: CASSLGTSGDLRADTQYF. The CDR3 DNA sequence: TGTGCCAGCAGTTTAGGTACTAGCGGGGATCTGAGGGCAGATACGCAGTATTTT.

V usage is TRBV4-1 and J usage is TRBJ2-7, with 9 bases identical to TRBD1. In germline, CDR1 is MGHRA, CDR2 YSYEKL. The CDR3 spans 15 residues. Trimming removed 4 bases from V and 4 bases from J; junction bases left unmatched: 8. In nucleotides, the CDR3 is TGCGCCAGCAGCCTACACGGACAGGGGACGTACGAGCAGTACTTC. It translates to CASSLHGQGTYEQYF.

The chain combines TRBV6-1 with TRBJ1-5; D perhaps matches TRBD1 (5 bases). CDR1 is MNHNS, CDR2 SASEGT, per germline. The V and J ends lost 1 base and 3 bases respectively, with 16 bases between them. The CDR3 runs to 17 residues. The CDR3: CASSEVWGGGNNQPQHF. The CDR3 DNA sequence: TGTGCCAGCAGTGAAGTCTGGGGCGGGGGTAACAATCAGCCCCAGCATTTT.

This chain uses TRBV4-2 with TRBJ2-7; possibly TRBD2 for D (5 bases). The CDR3 has 14 amino acids. Germline loops: CDR1 LGHNA, CDR2 YNFKEQ. V was shortened by 1 base and J by 0 bases, with 7 bases between the two germline ends. The CDR3 region has the DNA TGTGCCAGCAGCCAAGCCCGGGGCTCCTACGAGCAGTACTTC. This translates into CASSQARGSYEQYF.

The V call is TRBV7-2, the J call TRBJ2-7; TRBD1 agrees at 8 bases. V lost 1 base to trimming and J lost 4 bases; unmatched junction nucleotides: 6. CDR3 length: 15 residues. Per the germline V gene, CDR1 is SGHTA and CDR2 is FQGNSA. The CDR3 DNA reads TGTGCCAGCAGCTTAGTCCAGGGGGCTGCTTACGAGCAGTACTTC. Its protein is CASSLVQGAAYEQYF.

This clone appeared once. The rearrangement links TRBV9 to TRBJ2-7; TRBD2 matches 10 bases. The CDR3 is 11 residues long. From germline, CDR1 is SGDLS and CDR2 YYNGEE. Here the CDR3 reads CGERGGNEQYF. CDR3 bases: TGTGGGGAGCGGGGGGGGAACGAGCAGTACTTC.

The rearrangement links TRBV9 to TRBJ2-5; possible D gene TRBD2, 6 bases. Germline V gene lookup returns CDR1 SGDLS and CDR2 YYNGEE. The CDR3 length is 14 residues. V shed 0 bases and J shed 7 bases, with 13 bases lying between them. The CDR3 DNA sequence: TGTGCCAGCAGCGTAGGGTCTAGCGTTGGGACCCAGTACTTC. Amino acid sequence: CASSVGSSVGTQYF.

The rearrangement links TRBV6-1 to TRBJ1-4; D not certain. Looked up from germline, CDR1 is MNHNS and CDR2 is SASEGT. Trimming shortened V by 5 bases and J by 4 bases, and 11 bases separated the two germline ends. The CDR3 contains 14 residues. The CDR3 region has the DNA TGTGCCAGCAGTCTAGACGGTAATAATGAAAAACTGTTTTTT. Translating gives CASSLDGNNEKLFF.

CDR3 nucleotides: TGTGCCTGGAGTGACCAACGGCGGCGTAACAATGAGCAGTTCTTC. Protein sequence: CAWSDQRRRNNEQFF. The V call is TRBV30, the J call TRBJ2-1, with unresolved D. Germline CDR1 is GTSNPN and CDR2 is SVGIG (reference sequence). The CDR3 consists of 15 residues. V was trimmed by 1 base and J by 5 bases, leaving 15 bases between them.